What follows are 7 T cell receptor beta chains derived from one specimen sequenced in a study of CD8+CD57+ T cells in acquired aplastic anemia. According to the study, genomic DNA was the template for TCR beta VDJ and CDR3 profiling. TCRdb used MiXCR to reprocess the reads, holding one entry per CDR3 protein. The sample has a few hundred thousand distinct CDR3 sequences, around 50% seen once. All sequencing subjects had displayed CD8+CD57+ cell expansion on flow cytometry. The sequenced sample consisted of sorted CD4+, CD8+, or CD8+CD57+ T cells (not recorded which) from PBMCs. These receptors all come from a human donor with aplastic anemia.

In its sample, this clonotype was seen a few times. The gene calls are TRBV3-1 and TRBJ2-2; D is uncertain. Germline CDR1 reads LGHDT; CDR2 reads YNNKEL (reference sequence). CDR3 length: 15 amino acids. Trimming pared 1 base from V and 4 bases from J, leaving 10 bases between. Here the CDR3 reads CASSQGPRGTGELFF. The CDR3 nucleotides are TGTGCCAGCAGCCAAGGTCCTCGAGGCACCGGGGAGCTGTTTTTT.

Details on this clonotype: This clone may be a read error of a much larger clone one base away. The J gene is TRBJ1-6, the V gene TRBV3-1; D remains ambiguous. V lost 0 bases to trimming and J lost 10 bases, with 10 bases between them. The CDR3 is made up of 14 amino acids. Germline values: CDR1 LGHDT, CDR2 YNNKEL (reference sequence). The CDR3 coding sequence is TGTGCCAGCAGCCAAGATGAGGCCTCCTCACCCCTCCACTTT. This translates into CASSQDEASSPLHF.

The table lists this clonotype with many counts. This chain uses TRBV9 with TRBJ1-1; maybe TRBD1 (5 bases). The CDR3 covers 16 residues. Trimming removed 4 bases at V and 2 bases at J, with 18 bases between. Germline V gene sequence: CDR1 SGDLS, CDR2 YYNGEE. The CDR3 DNA is TGTGCCAGCAGCCTCGAGCCCCCGGGGCATAACACTGAAGCTTTCTTT. It yields the protein CASSLEPPGHNTEAFF. The complete variable domain, with remaining parts taken from reference TRBV9 and TRBJ1-1, reads DSGVTQTPKHLITATGQRVTLRCSPRSGDLSVYWYQQSLDQGLQFLIQYYNGEERAKGNILERFSAQQFPDLHSELNLSSLELGDSALYFCASSLEPPGHNTEAFFGQGTRLTVV.

The chain carries TRBV7-9 and TRBJ2-7, with 12 bases aligning to TRBD2. The CDR3 totals 15 residues. V shed 10 bases and J 4 bases; nucleotides not matched to a gene: 11. Germline V gene lookup returns CDR1 SEHNR and CDR2 FQNEAQ (reference sequence). The CDR3 DNA follows: TGTGCCATCAGACTTGAGACTAGCGGGAGTTACGAGCAGTACTTC. Its translation: CAIRLETSGSYEQYF.

The J gene is TRBJ1-1, the V gene TRBV7-2, with D unresolved. CDR3 length: 18 residues. Germline loops: CDR1 SGHTA, CDR2 FQGNSA. Trimming cost V 2 bases and J 1 base, with 20 bases left between them. CDR3 protein: CASSLRVSVDVPNTEAFF. CDR3 sequence (DNA): TGTGCCAGCAGCTTAAGGGTATCGGTTGACGTCCCGAACACTGAAGCTTTCTTT.

V usage is TRBV2 and J usage is TRBJ2-3, with 10 bases aligning to TRBD1. Germline V gene lookup returns CDR1 SNHLY and CDR2 FYNNEI. After removal of 6 bases from V and 6 bases from J, the junction contained 3 bases not matched to a gene. The CDR3 totals 13 residues. The CDR3 protein is CASRGTGADTQYF. CDR3 sequence (DNA): TGTGCCAGCAGGGGGACAGGGGCTGATACGCAGTATTTT.

This clonotype was counted only a few times. The rearrangement uses TRBV5-4 and TRBJ2-5; D not resolved. Trimming removed 2 bases from V and 0 bases from J, with 11 bases in between. The CDR3 consists of 15 residues. Looked up from germline, CDR1 is SGHNT and CDR2 is YYREEE (reference sequence). CDR3 sequence: CASSLAQMYQETQYF. For the CDR3, the DNA is TGTGCCAGCAGCTTAGCGCAGATGTACCAAGAGACCCAGTACTTC.